This TCR beta chain came from a study of T cells after yellow fever vaccination. The CDR3 consists of 15 residues. Trimming removed 6 bases at V and 0 bases at J, with 15 bases between. Germline V lookup: CDR1 SNHLY, CDR2 FYNNEI. This clonotype appeared many times. What it binds is not known. Whole-study results and caveats: After the booster, roughly 96% of CD4 and 88% of CD8 primary-response clones were re-detected. Weaker, the secondary response peaked sooner, at day 5 versus 15. Shared CD4/CD8 clonotypes were a small share, likely from convergent recombination.

Template-switching 5'RACE yielded the TCR cDNA; a universal primer site and UMIs were added in the process. TCRdb reprocessed the 5' RACE reads with MiXCR, giving one entry per CDR3 protein. The repertoire holds about 300,000 distinct CDR3 sequences, with roughly 9% as singletons. This sequence originates from a man between 18 and 35 years old who received the YFV17D yellow fever vaccine. This chain uses TRBV2 with TRBJ2-7; D not certain. The sample in question was CD4+ T cells sorted from PBMCs, obtained 5 days after the yellow fever booster vaccination. The CDR3 region is CASRIRSRDSYEQYF. CDR3 DNA: TGTGCCAGCAGAATAAGGTCAAGGGACTCCTACGAGCAGTACTTC.